One and the same sample provided the 29 T cell receptor beta chains below, sequenced in a study of control samples from healthy donors and cancer patients. Libraries were prepared by immunoSEQ multiplex PCR; TCRdb keeps only in-frame clonotypes and omits some of them. Of 70,000 to 95,000 clones in the sample, around 87% are singletons; the top ten hold about a fifth. Sequencing used blood. The receptors originated from a middle-aged man in good health.

This rearrangement joins TRBV19 to TRBJ1-5; 7 bases match TRBD1. The CDR3 spans 15 residues. CDR1 and CDR2 from the germline V gene are LNHDA and SQIVND (reference sequence). V trimming: 3 bases; J trimming: 5 bases; junction bases outside the gene matches: 7. CDR3 DNA sequence: TGTGCCAGTAGTATCCCGGACAGGTGGGATCAGCCCCAGCATTTT. Amino acids: CASSIPDRWDQPQHF.

V and J are TRBV19 and TRBJ2-3; TRBD2 is a possible D gene (6 bases). CDR3 length equals 14 residues. The germline gives CDR1 LNHDA, CDR2 SQIVND (reference sequence). With 1 base removed from V and 6 bases from J, the gap between germline ends came to 11 bases. CDR3 sequence (DNA): TGTGCCAGTAGTATAGGTGGGGAGGCCGATACGCAGTATTTT. This codes for CASSIGGEADTQYF.

This rearrangement joins TRBV27 to TRBJ1-1; 9 nucleotides align to TRBD1. The CDR3 loop spans 15 amino acids. Germline CDR1 and CDR2: MNHEY and SMNVEV (reference sequence). V lost 2 bases, J lost 1 base, and 2 bases stayed unmatched. The CDR3 coding sequence is TGTGCCAGCAGTTTAACGGACAGGGGGAACACTGAAGCTTTCTTT. This codes for CASSLTDRGNTEAFF.

The chain carries TRBV3-1 (or the pseudogene TRBV3-2) and TRBJ1-2; possibly TRBD1 for D (6 bases). Trimming removed 4 bases from V and 7 bases from J, with 13 bases in between. CDR1 and CDR2 (germline): LGHDT, YNNKEL (reference sequence). The CDR3 contains 13 residues. The CDR3 sequence is CASSPRQGFGYTF. The CDR3 DNA reads as TGTGCCAGCAGCCCCCGCCAGGGGTTTGGCTACACCTTC.

The V and J genes are TRBV3-1 (or the pseudogene TRBV3-2) and TRBJ2-6; 9 positions agree with TRBD1. This CDR3 contains 18 residues. Germline CDR1 reads LGHDT; CDR2 reads YNNKEL (reference sequence). After removal of 5 bases from V and 0 bases from J, the junction contained 8 bases not matched to a gene. The CDR3 sequence is CASSIPGQGVSGANVLTF. As DNA, the CDR3 is TGTGCCAGCAGCATACCGGGACAGGGCGTCTCTGGGGCCAACGTCCTGACTTTC.

The sample holds one count of this clone. The rearrangement links TRBV2 to TRBJ1-4; no clear D. Trimming left V 1 base short and J 5 bases short, with 14 bases between. The CDR3 is 16 residues long. Per germline, CDR1 SNHLY and CDR2 FYNNEI. CDR3 DNA: TGTGCCAGCAGTGAAGGAATCGACACTACCAATGAAAAACTGTTTTTT. Residues: CASSEGIDTTNEKLFF.

V gene TRBV25-1 combines with J gene TRBJ2-2; tentatively, D is TRBD1 or TRBD2 (5 bases each). V was trimmed by 9 bases and J by 6 bases, leaving 20 bases between them. This CDR3 has 15 amino acids. CDR1 MGHDK and CDR2 SYGVNS come from the germline V gene. The CDR3 protein is CASEERAGNPGELFF. The DNA for the CDR3 is TGTGCCAGTGAAGAGAGGGCAGGGAATCCCGGGGAGCTGTTTTTT.

This rearrangement joins TRBV10-3 to TRBJ2-3, with 10 bases fitting TRBD1. The CDR3 loop spans 17 amino acids. Germline trimming cut 2 bases from V and 6 bases from J; bases unmatched to any gene: 11. Germline CDR1 is ENHRY and CDR2 is SYGVKD. The CDR3 DNA is TGTGCCATCAGTGAGACCTCCGGGACAGGGGCCCGGGATACGCAGTATTTT. As protein: CAISETSGTGARDTQYF.

This chain uses TRBV7-2 with TRBJ2-2; D call uncertain. The CDR3 spans 18 residues. Trimming removed 5 bases from V and 6 bases from J, with 25 bases in between. Looked up from germline, CDR1 is SGHTA and CDR2 is FQGNSA. CDR3 protein: CASSPLPIFLGGSGELFF. The CDR3 region has the DNA TGTGCCAGCAGCCCACTCCCCATCTTCCTGGGTGGCTCCGGGGAGCTGTTTTTT.

This chain joins TRBV9 and TRBJ2-3, with D possibly matching TRBD2 (5 bases). Germline CDR1 and CDR2: SGDLS and YYNGEE. This CDR3 comprises 12 residues. Trimming left V 3 bases short and J 6 bases short, with 8 bases between. CDR3 region: CASSDAGDTQYF. The DNA for the CDR3 is TGTGCCAGCAGCGACGCGGGTGATACGCAGTATTTT.

CDR3 sequence (DNA): TGTGCCAGCAGTTCCGAGGGAGAGGATGAGCAGTTCTTC. Translating it yields CASSSEGEDEQFF. V gene TRBV5-5 combines with J gene TRBJ2-1; weak D call: TRBD2 (5 bases). This CDR3 comprises 13 residues. The V and J ends lost 5 bases and 8 bases respectively, with 14 bases between them. Germline loops: CDR1 SGHKS, CDR2 YYEKEE (reference sequence).

The rearrangement links TRBV29-1 to TRBJ2-2, with D unresolved. Trimming pared 1 base from V and 2 bases from J, leaving 5 bases between. Germline V CDR1 and CDR2: SQVTM, ANQGSEA. The CDR3 loop spans 13 amino acids. CDR3: CSVEGKNTGELFF. As DNA, the CDR3 is TGCAGCGTTGAAGGGAAAAACACCGGGGAGCTGTTTTTT.

The V call is TRBV5-1, the J call TRBJ1-2; the D gene is possibly TRBD1 (6 bases). The CDR3 contains 14 residues. The germline V and J ends were trimmed by 5 bases and 8 bases, with 19 bases remaining between them. Germline assignment: CDR1 SGHRS and CDR2 YFSETQ. The CDR3 region is CASRWETGLRGYTF. The CDR3 nucleotides are TGCGCCAGCAGATGGGAAACAGGGCTTAGGGGCTACACCTTC.

The rearrangement links TRBV5-5 to TRBJ1-5; D uncertain. The ends were cut back, 3 bases at V and 0 bases at J, with 4 bases in the middle. The CDR3 has 13 residues. Germline CDR1 SGHKS, CDR2 YYEKEE (reference sequence). CDR3 bases: TGTGCCAGCAGCTCCAGTAGCAATCAGCCCCAGCATTTT. It yields the protein CASSSSSNQPQHF.

V usage is TRBV3-1 (or the pseudogene TRBV3-2) and J usage is TRBJ2-5; 7 positions match TRBD2. The CDR3 sequence is 17 residues long. Germline CDR1 LGHDT, CDR2 YNNKEL (reference sequence). After removal of 0 bases from V and 1 base from J, the junction contained 8 bases not matched to a gene. The DNA of the CDR3 is TGTGCCAGCAGCCAAGATAGGGAGCGGGGCGCCCAAGAGACCCAGTACTTC. Encoded protein: CASSQDRERGAQETQYF.

The chain has TRBV4-2 and TRBJ2-1; 11 positions match TRBD2. V trimming: 0 bases; J trimming: 7 bases; junction bases outside the gene matches: 14. The germline gives CDR1 LGHNA, CDR2 YNFKEQ. CDR3 size: 19 residues. CDR3 in amino acids: CASSQELLAGGHALNEQFF. CDR3 coding DNA: TGTGCCAGCAGCCAAGAGTTGCTAGCGGGAGGCCATGCCCTGAATGAGCAGTTCTTC.

The V call is TRBV7-8, the J call TRBJ2-7; unclear D gene. The length of the CDR3 is 14 residues. V lost 1 base, J lost 1 base, and 8 bases lay in between. The germline V gene encodes CDR1 SGHVS and CDR2 FQNEAQ. Here the CDR3 reads CASSLVYVSYEQYF. CDR3 sequence (DNA): TGTGCCAGCAGCTTAGTGTACGTATCCTACGAGCAGTACTTC.

The V gene is TRBV12-3 or TRBV12-4, the J gene TRBJ2-7; no clear D. The length of the CDR3 is 11 residues. The V gene lost 7 bases and the J gene lost 0 bases, with 4 bases spanning the gap. The CDR3 protein is CASTNSYEQYF. CDR3 nucleotide sequence: TGTGCCAGCACTAACTCCTACGAGCAGTACTTC.

This clone was picked up a small number of times. The CDR3 reads CASSPSGRKISPLHF. CDR3 nucleotide sequence: TGTGCCAGCAGCCCCTCGGGACGGAAGATTTCACCCCTCCACTTT. The chain uses TRBV3-1 (or the pseudogene TRBV3-2) and TRBJ1-6, with a weak D call TRBD1 (5 bases). This CDR3 is 15 amino acids long. Germline-derived CDR1 and CDR2 are LGHDT and YNNKEL (reference sequence). The germline V and J ends were trimmed by 4 bases and 9 bases, with 16 bases remaining between them.

This chain connects TRBV11-3 to TRBJ2-7, with TRBD2 matching over 8 bases. The trim removed 0 bases at V and 5 bases at J, leaving 9 bases unmatched. In germline, CDR1 is SGHNT, CDR2 YENEEA. The CDR3 length is 16 residues. This CDR3 is CASSLDTSGERDEQYF. DNA of the CDR3: TGTGCCAGCAGCTTAGATACTAGCGGAGAGCGGGACGAGCAGTACTTC.

Only one count was recorded for this clone. The rearrangement uses TRBV24-1 and TRBJ1-6; D not certain. From germline, CDR1 is KGHDR and CDR2 SFDVKD. Trimming removed 9 bases at V and 5 bases at J, with 13 bases between. The CDR3 contains 14 residues. CDR3: CATVPRPHNSPLHF. The CDR3 DNA is TGTGCCACCGTTCCCCGGCCCCATAATTCACCCCTCCACTTT.

This chain connects TRBV5-1 to TRBJ1-6; D gene uncertain. This CDR3 is 15 amino acids long. Trimming removed 1 base from V and 6 bases from J, with 11 bases in between. Looked up from germline, CDR1 is SGHRS and CDR2 is YFSETQ. The CDR3 loop is CASSLLERANSPLHF. The CDR3 region has the DNA TGCGCCAGCAGCTTGCTGGAGAGAGCTAATTCACCCCTCCACTTT.

V and J are TRBV7-2 and TRBJ2-3, with D tentatively TRBD1 or TRBD2 (5 bases each). The CDR3 runs 16 residues. V was trimmed by 5 bases and J by 1 base, leaving 16 bases between them. CDR1 and CDR2 (germline): SGHTA, FQGNSA. This CDR3 reads CASSPGAGAGTDTQYF. CDR3 bases: TGTGCCAGCAGCCCTGGGGCGGGTGCAGGCACAGATACGCAGTATTTT.

The chain carries TRBV6-6 and TRBJ2-1, with D perhaps TRBD2 (6 bases). CDR3 length: 15 residues. Germline CDR1 reads MNHNY; CDR2 reads SVGAGI (reference sequence). Trimming removed 6 bases from V and 4 bases from J, with 16 bases in between. The CDR3 reads CASSYGDFAYNEQFF. The CDR3 DNA follows: TGTGCCAGCAGCTACGGGGACTTCGCATACAATGAGCAGTTCTTC.

The table lists this clone with a count of one. The chain employs TRBV2 and TRBJ2-1, with 10 bases that match TRBD2. In germline, CDR1 is SNHLY, CDR2 FYNNEI. The ends lost 8 bases at V and 8 bases at J; junction bases unmatched: 9. This CDR3 has 14 residues. The CDR3 region has the DNA TGTGCCAGCGAAGACCCCGGGACTAGCGATGAGCAGTTCTTC. It yields the protein CASEDPGTSDEQFF.

V is TRBV6-4 and J is TRBJ2-3, with D perhaps TRBD2 (6 bases). Germline CDR1 reads MRHNA; CDR2 reads SNTAGT. Trimming left V 0 bases short and J 1 base short, with 11 bases between. The CDR3 covers 16 residues. DNA of the CDR3: TGTGCCAGCAGTGACTCGGAGGGCGGGGGCACAGATACGCAGTATTTT. The encoded protein is CASSDSEGGGTDTQYF.

There are a few counts of this clone. The same CDR3 arises from other DNA sequences in this sample as well. The V call is TRBV6-5, the J call TRBJ2-7; the match to TRBD1 covers 8 bases. V lost 5 bases and J lost 4; bases outside the gene matches: 7. The CDR3 consists of 14 residues. Germline values: CDR1 MNHEY, CDR2 SVGAGI. The CDR3: CASSRDRSGYEQYF. CDR3 bases: TGTGCCAGCAGTCGGGACAGGTCAGGATACGAGCAGTACTTC.

This chain links TRBV6-5 with TRBJ1-2, with D hard to call. V was pared by 8 bases and J by 8 bases, with 15 bases between. The CDR3 is 12 residues long. Germline loops: CDR1 MNHEY, CDR2 SVGAGI. This CDR3 reads CASQHPTGGYTF. The DNA of the CDR3 is TGTGCCAGCCAACACCCCACGGGAGGCTACACCTTC.

The gene calls are TRBV20-1 and TRBJ1-2; possible D gene TRBD1, 5 bases. V was cut by 3 bases and J by 0 bases, with 11 bases left in between. The CDR3 length is 14 residues. CDR1 DFQATT and CDR2 SNEGSKA come from the germline V gene (reference sequence). The CDR3 reads CSASEGKTNYGYTF. The CDR3 region has the DNA TGCAGTGCTAGTGAGGGGAAAACTAACTATGGCTACACCTTC.